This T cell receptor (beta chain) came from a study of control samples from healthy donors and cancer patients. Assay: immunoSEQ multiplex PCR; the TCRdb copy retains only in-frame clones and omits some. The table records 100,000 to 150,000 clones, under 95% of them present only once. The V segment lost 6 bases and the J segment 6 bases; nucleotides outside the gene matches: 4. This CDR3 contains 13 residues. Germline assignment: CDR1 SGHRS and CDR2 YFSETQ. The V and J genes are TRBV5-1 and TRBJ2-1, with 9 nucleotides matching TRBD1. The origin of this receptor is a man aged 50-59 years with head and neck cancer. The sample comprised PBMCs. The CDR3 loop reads CASKVTGGNEQFF. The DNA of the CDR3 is TGCGCCAGCAAAGTGACAGGGGGCAATGAGCAGTTCTTC.